These T cell receptor beta chains were read from a single sample in a study of OX40 agonist ivuxolimab in advanced cancers. TCRdb's table, derived via immunoSEQ multiplex PCR, lists solely in-frame clones and lacks some. The sample lists roughly 11,000 clones, 70% to 90% seen once, with roughly 29% in the top ten. This specimen consisted of CD4+ or CD8+ T cells sorted from blood, obtained in a trial of the OX40 agonist ivuxolimab. Receptor source: an adult with an advanced solid tumor such as melanoma, head and neck, liver or kidney cancer. CDR3s include the opening cysteine and the closing phenylalanine or tryptophan. The D gene is left open where the match is weak. Clone size is stated in some rows and not others, as once, few, many or a class when expanded.

medium-sized NA 12 TRBJ1-1 TRBV19 CASSVAGSEAFF
NA NA 14 TRBJ1-1 TRBV6-5 CASSYGGFGTEAFF
once TRBD2 14 TRBJ2-7 TRBV7-2 CASSPTSGGREQYF
NA NA 16 TRBJ1-4 TRBV5-6 CASSLGSGVSNEKLFF
NA TRBD1 14 TRBJ1-2 TRBV6-6 CASSLDRANYGYTF
NA NA 11 TRBJ1-2 TRBV5-1 CASSLGAGYTF
NA NA 15 TRBJ2-5 TRBV5-1 CASRDLGLGQETQYF
NA TRBD1 15 TRBJ1-1 TRBV28 CASSDPDRVGTEAFF
NA TRBD1 12 TRBJ1-5 TRBV27 CASRQGSQPQHF
NA NA 13 TRBJ2-7 TRBV7-9 CASSGGVSYEQYF
NA NA 13 TRBJ1-1 TRBV30 CAWSGQMNTEAFF
NA TRBD1 14 TRBJ1-5 TRBV6-4 CASSVTGGNQPQHF
NA NA 14 TRBJ1-2 TRBV10-3 CAISDRQGSYGYTF
NA NA 15 TRBJ2-3 TRBV10-3 CAISRSTALTDTQYF
once NA 13 TRBJ2-3 TRBV5-1 CASSRERADTQYF
NA NA 13 TRBJ2-1 TRBV7-9 CASSPLPGDEQFF
NA TRBD2 18 TRBJ2-5 TRBV4-3 CASSQEGRASGLQETQYF
once NA 14 TRBJ2-3 TRBV30 CAWSVSATADTQYF
NA TRBD1 14 TRBJ1-1 TRBV14 CASSRWTGDTEAFF
NA NA 14 TRBJ2-3 TRBV5-1 CASSPQAATDTQYF
NA NA 11 TRBJ2-7 TRBV7-2 CASSSTYEQYF
NA NA 16 TRBJ2-7 TRBV6-6 CASSLQEDRSSYEQYF
NA NA 13 TRBJ2-5 TRBV7-9 CASSPPLEETQYF
NA NA 15 TRBJ2-1 TRBV5-1 CASSLEGISYNEQFF
NA TRBD1 16 TRBJ1-2 TRBV2 CASSAWTGGGGEGYTF